A single sample is the source of the 20 T cell receptor beta chains below, sequenced in a study of identical twins. TCRdb called the 5' RACE reads again in MiXCR, with one record for every CDR3 protein. The sample has fewer than 250,000 distinct CDR3 sequences; 6% to 8.5% are singletons. This same sample was also part of a study on yellow fever vaccine responses in identical twins.

Material: CD8+ T cells sorted from blood. The receptors originated from a young woman in good health.

This chain uses TRBV29-1 with TRBJ2-1; a possible D gene is TRBD2 (5 bases). CDR1 SQVTM and CDR2 ANQGSEA come from the germline V gene. The V gene lost 2 bases and the J gene lost 1 base, with 9 bases spanning the gap. This CDR3 region has 14 residues. As DNA, the CDR3 is TGCAGCGTTGAACAATGGGAGTCCTACAATGAGCAGTTCTTC. It is translated as CSVEQWESYNEQFF.

This clonotype occurred a few times. The rearrangement joins TRBV6-1 to TRBJ2-1, with 7 bases lining up with TRBD1. The V segment lost 6 bases and the J segment 6 bases; nucleotides outside the gene matches: 5. From germline, CDR1 is MNHNS and CDR2 SASEGT. This CDR3 comprises 13 residues. In nucleotides, the CDR3 is TGTGCCAGCAGAAAGGGACAGATCAATGAGCAGTTCTTC. Translation gives CASRKGQINEQFF.

The table lists this clonotype with a few counts. The rearrangement joins TRBV18 to TRBJ2-1, with 8 bases identical to TRBD2. There are 16 residues in the CDR3. V was pared by 1 base and J by 4 bases, with 6 bases of the junction left unmatched. Looked up from germline, CDR1 is KGHSH and CDR2 is LQKENI. The CDR3 DNA is TGTGCCAGCTCACCACGGGAGCGGGGGCGGTACAATGAGCAGTTCTTC. Amino acids: CASSPRERGRYNEQFF.

Ten or more counts support this clonotype. J is TRBJ2-7 and V is TRBV6-2 or TRBV6-3; D unresolved. V was cut by 5 bases and J by 3 bases, with 17 bases left in between. Germline lookup yields CDR1 MNHEY and CDR2 SVGEGT. The CDR3 is made up of 15 amino acids. CDR3 in DNA: TGTGCCAGCAGTACGTCCGACCCAGCCCTCTACGAGCAGTACTTC. Encoded protein: CASSTSDPALYEQYF.

This clonotype was observed many times. The chain links TRBV11-2 to TRBJ1-1; D remains unclear. The V end was cut by 0 bases, the J end by 1 base, with 12 bases between. Germline CDR1 is SGHAT and CDR2 is FQNNGV. The length of the CDR3 is 16 residues. The DNA for the CDR3 is TGTGCCAGCAGCTTAGATCCGTCGGGGTCGAACACTGAAGCTTTCTTT. It translates to CASSLDPSGSNTEAFF. The entire variable domain, with the rest obtained from reference TRBV11-2 and TRBJ1-1, is as follows: EAGVAQSPRYKIIEKRQSVAFWCNPISGHATLYWYQQILGQGPKLLIQFQNNGVVDDSQLPKDRFSAERLKGVDSTLKIQPAKLEDSAVYLCASSLDPSGSNTEAFFGQGTRLTVV.

This clonotype was observed a handful of times. This CDR3 is CAITREGTYEQYF. The CDR3 DNA follows: TGTGCCATCACCAGAGAAGGCACCTACGAGCAGTACTTC. This chain uses TRBV10-3 with TRBJ2-7, with D unclear. The CDR3 is made up of 13 amino acids. Germline V gives CDR1 ENHRY, CDR2 SYGVKD. The V end was cut by 7 bases, the J end by 2 bases, with 12 bases between.

The V and J genes are TRBV29-1 and TRBJ1-2, with D perhaps matching TRBD1 (6 bases). Germline values: CDR1 SQVTM, CDR2 ANQGSEA. The CDR3 contains 13 residues. The ends were cut back, 5 bases at V and 3 bases at J, with 13 bases in the middle. CDR3 bases: TGCAGCGTTTACGGGGGGGCGGACTATGGCTACACCTTC. Its translation is CSVYGGADYGYTF.

The chain carries TRBV15 and TRBJ2-6, with D possibly matching TRBD1 (6 bases). CDR3 length: 15 amino acids. The germline gives CDR1 LNHNV, CDR2 YYDKDF (reference sequence). V was trimmed by 4 bases and J by 8 bases, leaving 15 bases between them. As DNA, the CDR3 is TGTGCCACCAGCAAAGACAGGCCGGCGTCCAACGTCCTGACTTTC. Protein sequence: CATSKDRPASNVLTF.

The chain couples TRBV5-1 to TRBJ2-5; D possibly corresponds to TRBD2 (6 bases). The CDR3 sequence is 16 residues long. Trimming stripped 1 base from V and 0 bases from J, with 13 bases between. The germline V gene has CDR1 SGHRS and CDR2 YFSETQ. The CDR3 reads CASSLRAGTYQETQYF. The CDR3 nucleotides read TGCGCCAGCAGCTTGAGGGCGGGGACGTACCAAGAGACCCAGTACTTC.

A few counts support this clonotype. The chain links TRBV2 to TRBJ1-5; the D is unclear. V lost 6 bases to trimming and J lost 0 bases, with 6 bases between them. This CDR3 spans 13 amino acids. Germline CDR1 and CDR2: SNHLY and FYNNEI. CDR3: CASRKGSNQPQHF. CDR3 in DNA: TGTGCCAGCAGGAAGGGTAGCAATCAGCCCCAGCATTTT.

A few counts support this clonotype. V is TRBV6-4 and J is TRBJ1-6; a weak D match, TRBD1 (6 bases). From germline, CDR1 is MRHNA and CDR2 SNTAGT. V lost 5 bases, J lost 9 bases, and 11 bases lay in between. The CDR3 is made up of 13 amino acids. CDR3 sequence reads: CASSQGLGSPLHF. The CDR3 region has the DNA TGTGCCAGCAGTCAGGGGTTGGGTTCACCCCTCCACTTT.

This clonotype showed up many times. The chain couples TRBV28 to TRBJ2-1; D is ambiguous. CDR3 length: 13 residues. V lost 4 bases to trimming and J lost 1 base, with 5 bases between them. CDR1 and CDR2 from the germline V gene are MDHEN and SYDVKM. CDR3 bases: TGTGCCAGCAGTTCGACGTCCTACAATGAGCAGTTCTTC. Protein sequence: CASSSTSYNEQFF. The full variable domain, rest sourced from reference TRBV28 and TRBJ2-1, is DVKVTQSSRYLVKRTGEKVFLECVQDMDHENMFWYRQDPGLGLRLIYFSYDVKMKEKGDIPEGYSVSREKKERFSLILESASTNQTSMYLCASSSTSYNEQFFGPGTRLTVL.

This clonotype was recorded at least ten times. This chain links TRBV29-1 with TRBJ1-5; 8 positions match TRBD1. Germline V CDR1 and CDR2: SQVTM, ANQGSEA. This CDR3 is built from 14 residues. The ends lost 0 bases at V and 9 bases at J; junction bases unmatched: 7. CDR3 bases: TGCAGCGTTGAAGATTCCGGGACAGGTGGGCCCCAGCATTTT. Protein product: CSVEDSGTGGPQHF.

This clonotype was recorded many times. The CDR3 DNA reads as TGCAGCGCCTGGGGAGGGGAGACCTACGAGCAGTACTTC. Residues: CSAWGGETYEQYF. The chain uses TRBV29-1 and TRBJ2-7, with 7 positions matching TRBD2. V gave up 7 bases and J gave up 2 bases; unmatched junction bases: 8. The V gene's germline CDR1 is SQVTM and CDR2 ANQGSEA. The CDR3 runs to 13 residues.

In this sample, this clonotype turned up many times. The chain carries TRBV27 and TRBJ2-7; D may match TRBD1 or TRBD2 (5 bases each). V was clipped by 8 bases and J by 7 bases, with 24 bases between them. CDR1 is MNHEY, CDR2 SMNVEV, per germline (reference sequence). CDR3 size: 15 residues. The CDR3 bases are TGTGCCAGCGGGGCTGGGGGTAGCGAATTGATGGAGCAGTACTTC. Residues: CASGAGGSELMEQYF.

This clonotype came up many times. The V gene is TRBV7-8, the J gene TRBJ2-5; 11 bases fit TRBD2. J was trimmed by 5 bases and V by 5 bases; bases with no gene match: 7. This CDR3 is 15 amino acids long. Germline CDR1 SGHVS, CDR2 FQNEAQ. CDR3 residues: CASSLGLAGGETQYF. CDR3 DNA sequence: TGTGCCAGCAGCCTAGGGCTAGCGGGAGGCGAGACCCAGTACTTC. Full variable domain (rest looked up from reference TRBV7-8 and TRBJ2-5): GAGVSQSPRYKVAKRGQDVALRCDPISGHVSLFWYQQALGQGPEFLTYFQNEAQLDKSGLPSDRFFAERPEGSVSTLKIQRTQQEDSAVYLCASSLGLAGGETQYFGPGTRLLVL.

At least ten counts were recorded for this clonotype. The genes are TRBV5-1 and TRBJ2-1, with 9 bases identical to TRBD1. From germline, CDR1 is SGHRS and CDR2 YFSETQ. The ends lost 4 bases at V and 7 bases at J; junction bases unmatched: 9. This CDR3 has 15 amino acids. The CDR3 DNA reads as TGCGCCAGCAGCCCCCGGGACAGGGTTGATAATGAGCAGTTCTTC. Its protein is CASSPRDRVDNEQFF.

There are a few counts of this clonotype. The DNA for the CDR3 is TGTGCCAGCAGCGGGAGGACAGAGTATTCACCCCTCCACTTT. Translating it yields CASSGRTEYSPLHF. The rearrangement links TRBV5-6 to TRBJ1-6; weak D call: TRBD1 (6 bases). The length of the CDR3 is 14 residues. V lost 4 bases, J lost 8 bases, and 13 bases lay in between. Germline V gene sequence: CDR1 SGHDT, CDR2 YYEEEE.

The chain employs TRBV12-3 or TRBV12-4 and TRBJ2-1, with a weak D call TRBD1 (6 bases). V was pared by 5 bases and J by 0 bases, with 8 bases between. The CDR3 runs 14 residues. CDR3 coding DNA: TGTGCCAGCAGTAAGGACAGCTCCTACAATGAGCAGTTCTTC. Its protein is CASSKDSSYNEQFF.

There are a few counts of this clonotype. J is TRBJ2-1 and V is TRBV2; 10 bases are shared with TRBD2. Germline loops: CDR1 SNHLY, CDR2 FYNNEI. This CDR3 comprises 15 residues. The V gene end was trimmed by 8 bases and the J gene end by 1 base; junction bases not matched to a gene: 5. For the CDR3, the DNA is TGTGCCAGCGACGAGGGACTAGCGTCCTACAATGAGCAGTTCTTC. It is translated as CASDEGLASYNEQFF.